Shown below are 5 T cell receptor beta chains from a single sample sequenced in a study of T cell repertoires in cytomegalovirus infection. MiXCR was run by TCRdb on the reads, yielding one entry per CDR3 protein. The table has fewer than 550,000 distinct CDR3 sequences, approximately 33% seen once. The material sequenced was PBMCs. The source of these receptors is a human donor in good health (CMV status not recorded). Some clones in this sample may be carry-over from other donors' samples.

The chain is built from TRBV19 and TRBJ1-1, with 7 bases fitting TRBD1. V trimming: 4 bases; J trimming: 0 bases; junction bases outside the gene matches: 5. Germline V gene sequence: CDR1 LNHDA, CDR2 SQIVND (reference sequence). CDR3 length: 15 residues. The chain's CDR3 is CASSSRTGMNTEAFF. The CDR3 nucleotides are TGTGCCAGTAGTAGCCGGACAGGTATGAACACTGAAGCTTTCTTT.

This clonotype was detected many times. V and J are TRBV10-3 and TRBJ1-1; D remains ambiguous. This CDR3 has 16 amino acids. CDR1 ENHRY and CDR2 SYGVKD come from the germline V gene. Trimming cost V 3 bases and J 1 base, with 15 bases left between them. The CDR3 loop is CAISDPGPGKNTEAFF. For the CDR3, the DNA is TGTGCCATCAGTGATCCCGGGCCCGGGAAGAACACTGAAGCTTTCTTT.

This clonotype came up a few times. This rearrangement joins TRBV29-1 to TRBJ1-2; D remains unclear. V lost 5 bases to trimming and J lost 8 bases, with 12 bases between them. The CDR3 consists of 11 residues. Germline V gives CDR1 SQVTM, CDR2 ANQGSEA. The CDR3 bases are TGCAGCGTTATAATCCTGGGAGGCTACACCTTC. Translating gives CSVIILGGYTF.

The chain joins TRBV12-3 or TRBV12-4 to TRBJ2-2, with D maybe TRBD1 (6 bases). The CDR3 spans 17 residues. V was shortened by 3 bases and J by 1 base, with 15 bases between the two germline ends. For the CDR3, the DNA is TGTGCCAGCAGTTTTACGACAGGCACTAGGAACACCGGGGAGCTGTTTTTT. It encodes CASSFTTGTRNTGELFF.

V and J are TRBV15 and TRBJ1-4; tentatively, D is TRBD1 (6 bases). Germline V gene data show CDR1 as LNHNV and CDR2 as YYDKDF (reference sequence). V was trimmed by 6 bases and J by 4 bases, leaving 12 bases between them. CDR3 length: 14 residues. The CDR3 sequence: CATRLGHRNEKLFF. The CDR3 bases are TGTGCCACCAGGTTGGGACACCGTAATGAAAAACTGTTTTTT.